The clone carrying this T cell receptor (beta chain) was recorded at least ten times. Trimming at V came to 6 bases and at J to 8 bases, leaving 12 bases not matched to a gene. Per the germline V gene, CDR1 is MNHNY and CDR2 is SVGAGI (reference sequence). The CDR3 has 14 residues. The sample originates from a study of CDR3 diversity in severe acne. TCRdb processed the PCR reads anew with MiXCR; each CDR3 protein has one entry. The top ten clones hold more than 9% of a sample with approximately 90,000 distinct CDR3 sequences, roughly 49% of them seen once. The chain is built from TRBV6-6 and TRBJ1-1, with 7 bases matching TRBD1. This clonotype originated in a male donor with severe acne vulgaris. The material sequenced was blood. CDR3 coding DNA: TGTGCCAGCAGCGGACTCCGGGACAGACCCGAAGCTTTCTTT. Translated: CASSGLRDRPEAFF.